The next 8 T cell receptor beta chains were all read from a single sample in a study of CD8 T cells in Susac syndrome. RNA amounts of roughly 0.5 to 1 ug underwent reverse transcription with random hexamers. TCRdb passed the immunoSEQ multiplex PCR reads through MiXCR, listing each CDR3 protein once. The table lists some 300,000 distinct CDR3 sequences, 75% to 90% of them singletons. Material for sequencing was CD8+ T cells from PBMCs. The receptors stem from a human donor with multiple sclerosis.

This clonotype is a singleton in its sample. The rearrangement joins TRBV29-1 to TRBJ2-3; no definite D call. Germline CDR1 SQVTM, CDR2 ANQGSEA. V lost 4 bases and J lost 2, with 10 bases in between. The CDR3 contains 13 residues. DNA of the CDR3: TGCAGCGTTGCAGGCGGATTCACAGATACGCAGTATTTT. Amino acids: CSVAGGFTDTQYF.

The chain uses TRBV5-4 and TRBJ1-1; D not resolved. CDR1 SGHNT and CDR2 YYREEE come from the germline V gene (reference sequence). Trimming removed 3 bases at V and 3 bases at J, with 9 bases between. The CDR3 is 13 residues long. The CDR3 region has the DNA TGTGCCAGCAGCTCCGGGTTCGACACTGAAGCTTTCTTT. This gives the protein CASSSGFDTEAFF. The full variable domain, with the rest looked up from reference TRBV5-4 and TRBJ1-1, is ETGVTQSPTHLIKTRGQQVTLRCSSQSGHNTVSWYQQALGQGPQFIFQYYREEENGRGNFPPRFSGLQFPNYSSELNVNALELDDSALYLCASSSGFDTEAFFGQGTRLTVV.

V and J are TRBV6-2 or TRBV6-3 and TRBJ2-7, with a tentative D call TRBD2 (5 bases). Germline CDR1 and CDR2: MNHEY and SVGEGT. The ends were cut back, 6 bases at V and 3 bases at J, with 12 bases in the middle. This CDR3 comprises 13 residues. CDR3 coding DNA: TGTGCCAGCAGCCCCCGGGGTCTCTACGAGCAGTACTTC. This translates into CASSPRGLYEQYF.

CDR3 protein: CASSLYSGTGGGEQYF. The DNA for the CDR3 is TGTGCCAGCAGCTTGTACTCCGGGACAGGGGGCGGGGAGCAGTACTTC. The V and J genes are TRBV7-2 and TRBJ2-7, with 12 bases matching TRBD1. Germline assignment: CDR1 SGHTA and CDR2 FQGNSA. The CDR3 length is 16 residues. V was clipped by 3 bases and J by 7 bases; unmatched bases: 10. The entire variable domain, with the rest obtained from reference TRBV7-2 and TRBJ2-7, is as follows: GAGVSQSPSNKVTEKGKDVELRCDPISGHTALYWYRQSLGQGLEFLIYFQGNSAPDKSGLPSDRFSAERTGGSVSTLTIQRTQQEDSAVYLCASSLYSGTGGGEQYFGPGTRLTVT.

The CDR3 here is CASSALRGWNNEQFF. CDR3 DNA: TGTGCCAGCAGCGCACTGAGGGGTTGGAACAATGAGCAGTTCTTC. J is TRBJ2-1 and V is TRBV4-2, with D perhaps being TRBD1 or TRBD2 (5 bases each). Germline CDR1 reads LGHNA; CDR2 reads YNFKEQ. V lost 5 bases, J lost 5 bases, and 16 bases lay in between. CDR3 length equals 15 residues.

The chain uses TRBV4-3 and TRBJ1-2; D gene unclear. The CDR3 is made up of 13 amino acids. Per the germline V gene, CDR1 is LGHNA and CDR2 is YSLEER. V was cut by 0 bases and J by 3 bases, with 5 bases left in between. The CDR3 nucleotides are TGCGCCAGCAGCCAAGATTCTGACTATGGCTACACCTTC. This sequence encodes CASSQDSDYGYTF.

CDR3 loop: CASSPHSRGSNYGYTF. For the CDR3, the DNA is TGTGCCAGCAGCCCCCACTCCAGGGGATCCAACTATGGCTACACCTTC. The chain carries TRBV7-2 and TRBJ1-2; tentatively, D is TRBD1 (6 bases). The V gene lost 5 bases and the J gene lost 2 bases, with 18 bases spanning the gap. Germline V CDR1 and CDR2: SGHTA, FQGNSA. The CDR3 consists of 16 residues. The variable domain in full, completed from reference TRBV7-2 and TRBJ1-2, reads GAGVSQSPSNKVTEKGKDVELRCDPISGHTALYWYRQSLGQGLEFLIYFQGNSAPDKSGLPSDRFSAERTGGSVSTLTIQRTQQEDSAVYLCASSPHSRGSNYGYTFGSGTRLTVV.

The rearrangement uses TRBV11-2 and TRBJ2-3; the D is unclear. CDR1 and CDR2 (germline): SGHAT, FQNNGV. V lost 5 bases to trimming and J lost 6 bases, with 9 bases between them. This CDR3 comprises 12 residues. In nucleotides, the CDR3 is TGTGCCAGCAGCCGGCCTTCCGATACGCAGTATTTT. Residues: CASSRPSDTQYF.